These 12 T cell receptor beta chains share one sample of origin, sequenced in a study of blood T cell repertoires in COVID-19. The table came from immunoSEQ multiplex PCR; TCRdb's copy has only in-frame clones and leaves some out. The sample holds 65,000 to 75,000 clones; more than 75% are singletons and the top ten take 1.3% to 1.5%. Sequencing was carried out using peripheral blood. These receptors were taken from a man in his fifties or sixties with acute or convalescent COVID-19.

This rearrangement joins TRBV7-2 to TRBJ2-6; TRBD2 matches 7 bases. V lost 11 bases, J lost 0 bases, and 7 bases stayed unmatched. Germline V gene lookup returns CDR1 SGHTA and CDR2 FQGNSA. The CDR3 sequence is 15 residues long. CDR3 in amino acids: CAAGESSSGANVLTF. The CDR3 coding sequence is TGTGCCGCGGGGGAGAGTAGCTCTGGGGCCAACGTCCTGACTTTC.

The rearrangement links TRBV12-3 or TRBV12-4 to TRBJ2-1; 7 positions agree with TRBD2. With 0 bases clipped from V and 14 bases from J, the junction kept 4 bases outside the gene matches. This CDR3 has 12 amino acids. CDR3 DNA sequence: TGTGCCAGCAGTTTAGCGGACGGGAGGAAGTTCTTC. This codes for CASSLADGRKFF.

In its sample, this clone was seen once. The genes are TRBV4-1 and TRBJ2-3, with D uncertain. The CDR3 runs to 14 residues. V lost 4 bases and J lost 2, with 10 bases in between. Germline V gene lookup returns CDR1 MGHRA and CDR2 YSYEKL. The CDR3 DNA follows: TGCGCCAGCAGCCCACGAAGCTTCACAGATACGCAGTATTTT. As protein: CASSPRSFTDTQYF.

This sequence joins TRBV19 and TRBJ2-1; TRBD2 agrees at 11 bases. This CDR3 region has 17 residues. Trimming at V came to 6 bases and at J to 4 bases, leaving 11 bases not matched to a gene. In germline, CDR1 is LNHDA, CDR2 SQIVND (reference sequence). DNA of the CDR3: TGTGCCAGTAGGGGACTAGCGGCCACTAAGGTATACAATGAGCAGTTCTTC. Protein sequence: CASRGLAATKVYNEQFF. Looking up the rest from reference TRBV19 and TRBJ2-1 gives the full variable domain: DGGITQSPKYLFRKEGQNVTLSCEQNLNHDAMYWYRQDPGQGLRLIYYSQIVNDFQKGDIAEGYSVSREKKESFPLTVTSAQKNPTAFYLCASRGLAATKVYNEQFFGPGTRLTVL.

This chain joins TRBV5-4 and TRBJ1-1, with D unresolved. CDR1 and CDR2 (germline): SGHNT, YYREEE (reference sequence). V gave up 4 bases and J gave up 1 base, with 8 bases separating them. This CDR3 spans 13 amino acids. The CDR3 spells CASSPTRNTEAFF. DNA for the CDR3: TGTGCCAGCAGCCCGACTAGGAACACTGAAGCTTTCTTT.

CDR3 DNA: TGCGCCAGCAGCTTGACGAGGGCCGCAGATACGCAGTATTTT. Its protein product is CASSLTRAADTQYF. The rearrangement links TRBV5-1 to TRBJ2-3; tentatively, D is TRBD2 (5 bases). The CDR3 length is 14 residues. The germline V gene has CDR1 SGHRS and CDR2 YFSETQ. V was pared by 1 base and J by 4 bases, with 10 bases between.

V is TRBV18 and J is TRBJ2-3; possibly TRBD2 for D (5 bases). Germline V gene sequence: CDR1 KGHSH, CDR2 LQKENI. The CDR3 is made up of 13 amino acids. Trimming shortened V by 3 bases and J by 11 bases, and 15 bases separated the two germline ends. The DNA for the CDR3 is TGTGCCAGCTCACCCGCGTCGGACGAGGGGCAGTATTTT. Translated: CASSPASDEGQYF.

CDR3 nucleotides: TGTGCCATCAGTGAGTCGGCGGGAGAGGTCTACGAGCAGTACTTC. Protein product: CAISESAGEVYEQYF. The rearrangement uses TRBV10-3 and TRBJ2-7; 7 bases align to TRBD2. The CDR3 length is 15 residues. The junction had 5 bases not matched to a gene; V was cut back by 0 bases and J by 3 bases. Germline V gene data show CDR1 as ENHRY and CDR2 as SYGVKD.

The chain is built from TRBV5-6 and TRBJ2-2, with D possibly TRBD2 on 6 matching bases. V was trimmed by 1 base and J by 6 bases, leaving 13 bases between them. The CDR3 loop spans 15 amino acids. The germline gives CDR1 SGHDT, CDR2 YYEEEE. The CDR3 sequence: CASSLWSSVAGELFF. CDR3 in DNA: TGTGCCAGCAGCTTGTGGTCTAGCGTGGCCGGGGAGCTGTTTTTT.

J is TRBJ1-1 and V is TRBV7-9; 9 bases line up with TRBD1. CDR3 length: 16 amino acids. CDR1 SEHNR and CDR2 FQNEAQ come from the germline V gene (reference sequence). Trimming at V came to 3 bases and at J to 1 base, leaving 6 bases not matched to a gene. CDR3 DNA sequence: TGTGCCAGCAGCTTCGACAGGGGGTCTAAGAACACTGAAGCTTTCTTT. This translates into CASSFDRGSKNTEAFF.

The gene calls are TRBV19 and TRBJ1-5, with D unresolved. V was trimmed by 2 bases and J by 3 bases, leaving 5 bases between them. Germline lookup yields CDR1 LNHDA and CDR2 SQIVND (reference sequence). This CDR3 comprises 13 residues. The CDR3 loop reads CASSIRYNQPQHF. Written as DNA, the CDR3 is TGTGCCAGTAGTATACGGTACAATCAGCCCCAGCATTTT. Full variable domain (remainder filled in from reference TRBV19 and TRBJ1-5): DGGITQSPKYLFRKEGQNVTLSCEQNLNHDAMYWYRQDPGQGLRLIYYSQIVNDFQKGDIAEGYSVSREKKESFPLTVTSAQKNPTAFYLCASSIRYNQPQHFGDGTRLSIL.

The CDR3: CASSLEGVNTEAFF. The CDR3 DNA reads TGTGCCAGCAGTTTGGAGGGAGTGAACACTGAAGCTTTCTTT. The V call is TRBV6-6, the J call TRBJ1-1, with D hard to call. Germline V gene sequence: CDR1 MNHNY, CDR2 SVGAGI (reference sequence). The CDR3 length is 14 residues. V lost 4 bases and J lost 0, with 9 bases in between.